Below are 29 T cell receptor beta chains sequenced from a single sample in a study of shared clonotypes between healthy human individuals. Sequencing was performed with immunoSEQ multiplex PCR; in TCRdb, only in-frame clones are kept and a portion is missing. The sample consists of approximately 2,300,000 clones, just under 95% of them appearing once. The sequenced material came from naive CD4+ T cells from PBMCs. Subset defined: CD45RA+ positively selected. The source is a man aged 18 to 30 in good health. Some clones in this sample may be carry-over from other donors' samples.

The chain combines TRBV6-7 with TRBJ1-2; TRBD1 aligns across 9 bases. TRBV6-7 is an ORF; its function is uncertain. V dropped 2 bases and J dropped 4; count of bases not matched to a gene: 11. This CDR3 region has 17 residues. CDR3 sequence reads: CASSYGPYRGQSYGYTF. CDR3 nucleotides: TGTGCCAGCAGTTACGGGCCCTACAGGGGGCAAAGCTATGGCTACACCTTC.

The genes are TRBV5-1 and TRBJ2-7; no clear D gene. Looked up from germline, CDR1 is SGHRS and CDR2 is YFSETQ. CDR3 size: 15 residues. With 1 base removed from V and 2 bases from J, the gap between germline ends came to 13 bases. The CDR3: CASSLIGQTTYEQYF. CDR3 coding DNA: TGCGCCAGCAGCTTGATCGGCCAGACCACCTACGAGCAGTACTTC.

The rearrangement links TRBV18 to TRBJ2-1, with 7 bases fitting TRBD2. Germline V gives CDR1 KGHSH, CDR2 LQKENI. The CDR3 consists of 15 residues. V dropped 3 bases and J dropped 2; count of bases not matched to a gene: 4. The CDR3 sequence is CASSPTSQPYNEQFF. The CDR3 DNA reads TGTGCCAGCTCACCGACTAGCCAACCCTACAATGAGCAGTTCTTC.

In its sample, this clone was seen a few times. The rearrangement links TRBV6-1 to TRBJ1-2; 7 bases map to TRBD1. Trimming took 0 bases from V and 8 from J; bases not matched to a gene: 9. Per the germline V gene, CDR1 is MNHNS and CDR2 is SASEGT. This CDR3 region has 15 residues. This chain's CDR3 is CASSEASGGLRGYTF. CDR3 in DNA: TGTGCCAGCAGTGAAGCGTCAGGGGGGTTGCGGGGCTACACCTTC.

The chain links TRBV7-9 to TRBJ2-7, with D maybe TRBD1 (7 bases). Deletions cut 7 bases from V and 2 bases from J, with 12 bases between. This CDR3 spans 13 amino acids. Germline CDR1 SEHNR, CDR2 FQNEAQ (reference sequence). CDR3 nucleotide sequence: TGTGCCAGCACCAGGGGGGACACCTACGAGCAGTACTTC. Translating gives CASTRGDTYEQYF.

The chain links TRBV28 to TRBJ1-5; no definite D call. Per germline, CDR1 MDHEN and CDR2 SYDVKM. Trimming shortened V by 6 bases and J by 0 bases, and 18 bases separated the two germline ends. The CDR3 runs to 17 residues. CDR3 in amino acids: CASRLRTATYSNQPQHF. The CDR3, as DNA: TGTGCCAGCAGATTACGGACGGCCACTTATAGCAATCAGCCCCAGCATTTT.

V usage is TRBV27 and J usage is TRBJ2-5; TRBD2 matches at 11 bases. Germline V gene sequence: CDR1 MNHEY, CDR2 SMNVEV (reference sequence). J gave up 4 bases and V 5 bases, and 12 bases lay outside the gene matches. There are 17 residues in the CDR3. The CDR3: CASSGGTSGRLRETQYF. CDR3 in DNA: TGTGCCAGCAGTGGAGGGACTAGCGGACGGTTAAGAGAGACCCAGTACTTC.

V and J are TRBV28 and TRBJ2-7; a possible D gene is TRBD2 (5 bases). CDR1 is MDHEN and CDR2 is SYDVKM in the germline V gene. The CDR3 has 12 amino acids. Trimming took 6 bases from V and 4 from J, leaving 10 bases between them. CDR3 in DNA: TGTGCCAGCAGAAAACTAGGGTACGAGCAGTACTTC. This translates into CASRKLGYEQYF. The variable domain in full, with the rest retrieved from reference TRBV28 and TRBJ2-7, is DVKVTQSSRYLVKRTGEKVFLECVQDMDHENMFWYRQDPGLGLRLIYFSYDVKMKEKGDIPEGYSVSREKKERFSLILESASTNQTSMYLCASRKLGYEQYFGPGTRLTVT.

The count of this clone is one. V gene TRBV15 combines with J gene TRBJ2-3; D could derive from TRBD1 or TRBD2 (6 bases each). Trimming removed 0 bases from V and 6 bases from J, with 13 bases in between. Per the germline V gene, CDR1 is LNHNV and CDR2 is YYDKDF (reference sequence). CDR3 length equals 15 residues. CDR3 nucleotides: TGTGCCACCAGCAGAGATTACTGGAGGGGGGATACGCAGTATTTT. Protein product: CATSRDYWRGDTQYF.

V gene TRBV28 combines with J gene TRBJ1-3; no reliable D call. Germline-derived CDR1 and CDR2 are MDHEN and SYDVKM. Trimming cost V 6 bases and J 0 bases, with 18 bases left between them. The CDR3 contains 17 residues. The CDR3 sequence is CASRMDGLNHSGNTIYF. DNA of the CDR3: TGTGCCAGCAGGATGGACGGACTTAATCACTCTGGAAACACCATATATTTT.

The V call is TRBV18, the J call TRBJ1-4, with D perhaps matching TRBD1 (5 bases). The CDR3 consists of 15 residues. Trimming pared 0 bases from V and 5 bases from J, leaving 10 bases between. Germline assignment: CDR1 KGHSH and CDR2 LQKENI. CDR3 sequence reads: CASSPPAGQNEKLFF. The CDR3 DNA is TGTGCCAGCTCACCACCCGCAGGGCAGAATGAAAAACTGTTTTTT.

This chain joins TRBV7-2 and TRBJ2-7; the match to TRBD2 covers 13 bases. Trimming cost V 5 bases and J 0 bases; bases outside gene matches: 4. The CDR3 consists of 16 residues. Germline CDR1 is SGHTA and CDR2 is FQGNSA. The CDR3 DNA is TGTGCCAGCAGCAGGACTAGCGGGGGTATCTCCTACGAGCAGTACTTC. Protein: CASSRTSGGISYEQYF.

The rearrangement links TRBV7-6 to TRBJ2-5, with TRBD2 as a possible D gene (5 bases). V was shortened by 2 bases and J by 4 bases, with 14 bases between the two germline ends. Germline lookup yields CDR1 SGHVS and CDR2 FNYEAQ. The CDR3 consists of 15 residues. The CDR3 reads CASSLPPGMVETQYF. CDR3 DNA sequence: TGTGCCAGCAGCTTACCCCCGGGGATGGTAGAGACCCAGTACTTC.

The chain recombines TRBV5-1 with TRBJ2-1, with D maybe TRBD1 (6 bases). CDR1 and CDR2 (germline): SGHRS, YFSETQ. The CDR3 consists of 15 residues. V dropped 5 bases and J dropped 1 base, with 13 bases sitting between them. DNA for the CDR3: TGCGCCAGCAGACAACTAGGGGGTTCCTACAATGAGCAGTTCTTC. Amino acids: CASRQLGGSYNEQFF.

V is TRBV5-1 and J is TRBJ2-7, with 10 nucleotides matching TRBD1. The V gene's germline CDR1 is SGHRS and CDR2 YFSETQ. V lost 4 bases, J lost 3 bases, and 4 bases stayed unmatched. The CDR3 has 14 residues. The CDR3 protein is CASSHDRGLYEQYF. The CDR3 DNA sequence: TGCGCCAGCAGCCACGACAGGGGGCTCTACGAGCAGTACTTC.

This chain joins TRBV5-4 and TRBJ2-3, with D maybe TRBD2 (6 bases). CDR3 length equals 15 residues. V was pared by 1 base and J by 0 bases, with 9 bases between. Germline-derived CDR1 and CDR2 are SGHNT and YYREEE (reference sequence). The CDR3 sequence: CASSLSGVSTDTQYF. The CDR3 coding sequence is TGTGCCAGCAGCTTGTCGGGAGTGAGCACAGATACGCAGTATTTT.

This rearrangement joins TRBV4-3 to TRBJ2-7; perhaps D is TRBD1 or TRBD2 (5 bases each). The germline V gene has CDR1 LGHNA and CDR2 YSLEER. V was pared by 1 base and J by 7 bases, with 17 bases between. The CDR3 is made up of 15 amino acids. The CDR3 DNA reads TGCGCCAGCAGCCAAGTTGTCTGGGACCTAAGAGAGCAGTACTTC. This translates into CASSQVVWDLREQYF.

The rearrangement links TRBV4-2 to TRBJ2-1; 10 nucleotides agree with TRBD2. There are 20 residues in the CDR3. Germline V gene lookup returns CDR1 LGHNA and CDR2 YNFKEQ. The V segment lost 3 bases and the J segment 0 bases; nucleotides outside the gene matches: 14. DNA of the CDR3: TGTGCCAGCAGCCAGGGTTTGGGGACTAGCGAGACTAACTCCTACAATGAGCAGTTCTTC. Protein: CASSQGLGTSETNSYNEQFF.

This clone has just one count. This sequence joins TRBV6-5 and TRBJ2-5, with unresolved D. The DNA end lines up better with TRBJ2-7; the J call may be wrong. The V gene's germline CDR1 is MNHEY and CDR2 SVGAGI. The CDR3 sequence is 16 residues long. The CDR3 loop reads CASSYSPTDRTYEQYF. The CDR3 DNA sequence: TGTGCCAGCAGTTACTCGCCCACGGACCGCACCTACGAGCAGTACTTC.

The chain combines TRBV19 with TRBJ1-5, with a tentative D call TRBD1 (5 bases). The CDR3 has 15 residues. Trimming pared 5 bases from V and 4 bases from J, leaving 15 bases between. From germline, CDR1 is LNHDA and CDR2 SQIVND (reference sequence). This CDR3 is CASSPNRGENQPQHF. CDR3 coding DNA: TGTGCCAGTAGTCCGAACCGGGGCGAAAATCAGCCCCAGCATTTT.

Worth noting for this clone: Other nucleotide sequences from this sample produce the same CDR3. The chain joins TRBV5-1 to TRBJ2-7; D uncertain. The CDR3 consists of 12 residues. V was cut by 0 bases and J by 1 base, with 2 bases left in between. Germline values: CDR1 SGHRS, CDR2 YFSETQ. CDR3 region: CASSLVSYEQYF. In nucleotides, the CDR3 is TGCGCCAGCAGCTTGGTATCCTACGAGCAGTACTTC.

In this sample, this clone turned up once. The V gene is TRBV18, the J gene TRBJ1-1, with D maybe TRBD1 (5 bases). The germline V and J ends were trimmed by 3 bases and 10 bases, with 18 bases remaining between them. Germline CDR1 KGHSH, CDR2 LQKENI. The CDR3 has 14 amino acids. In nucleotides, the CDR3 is TGTGCCAGCTCACCTGACAGTATCCCCGACGGAGCTTTCTTT. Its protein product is CASSPDSIPDGAFF.

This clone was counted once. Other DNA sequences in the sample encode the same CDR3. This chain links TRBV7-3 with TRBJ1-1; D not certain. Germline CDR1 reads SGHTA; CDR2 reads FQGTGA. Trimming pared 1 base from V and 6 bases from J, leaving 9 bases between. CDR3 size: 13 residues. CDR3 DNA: TGTGCCAGCAGCTTAAACCGTGGCTCTGAAGCTTTCTTT. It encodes CASSLNRGSEAFF.

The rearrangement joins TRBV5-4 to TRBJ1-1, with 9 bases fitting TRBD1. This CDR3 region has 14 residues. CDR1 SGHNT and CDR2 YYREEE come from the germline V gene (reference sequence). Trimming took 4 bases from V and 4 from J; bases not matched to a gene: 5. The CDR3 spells CASSLRQGGTEAFF. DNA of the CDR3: TGTGCCAGCAGCCTTCGACAGGGGGGCACTGAAGCTTTCTTT.

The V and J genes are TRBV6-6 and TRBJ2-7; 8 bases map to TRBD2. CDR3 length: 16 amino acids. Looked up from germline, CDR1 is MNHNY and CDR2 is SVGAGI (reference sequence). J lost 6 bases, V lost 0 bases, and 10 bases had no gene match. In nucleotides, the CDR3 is TGTGCCAGCAGTTACTCAAGCGGGAGACCCCCTGGCGAGCAGTACTTC. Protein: CASSYSSGRPPGEQYF.

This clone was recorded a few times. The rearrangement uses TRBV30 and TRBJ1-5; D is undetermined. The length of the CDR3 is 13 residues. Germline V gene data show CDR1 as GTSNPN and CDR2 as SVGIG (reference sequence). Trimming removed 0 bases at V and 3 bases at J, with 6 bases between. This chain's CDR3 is CAWSVSNNQPQHF. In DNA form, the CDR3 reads TGTGCCTGGAGTGTAAGTAACAATCAGCCCCAGCATTTT.

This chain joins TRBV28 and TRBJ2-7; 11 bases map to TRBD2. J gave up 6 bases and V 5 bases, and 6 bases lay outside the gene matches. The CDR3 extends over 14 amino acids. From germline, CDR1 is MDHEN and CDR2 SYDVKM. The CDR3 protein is CASSSSGRAGEQYF. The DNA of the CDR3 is TGTGCCAGCAGTAGTAGCGGGAGGGCCGGCGAGCAGTACTTC.

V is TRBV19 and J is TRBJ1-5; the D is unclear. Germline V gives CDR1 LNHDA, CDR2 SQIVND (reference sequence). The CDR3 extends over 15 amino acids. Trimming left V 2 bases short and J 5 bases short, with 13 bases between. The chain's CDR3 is CASSIRAQHHQPQHF. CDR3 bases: TGTGCCAGTAGTATACGGGCCCAACACCATCAGCCCCAGCATTTT. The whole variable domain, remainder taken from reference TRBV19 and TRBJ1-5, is DGGITQSPKYLFRKEGQNVTLSCEQNLNHDAMYWYRQDPGQGLRLIYYSQIVNDFQKGDIAEGYSVSREKKESFPLTVTSAQKNPTAFYLCASSIRAQHHQPQHFGDGTRLSIL.

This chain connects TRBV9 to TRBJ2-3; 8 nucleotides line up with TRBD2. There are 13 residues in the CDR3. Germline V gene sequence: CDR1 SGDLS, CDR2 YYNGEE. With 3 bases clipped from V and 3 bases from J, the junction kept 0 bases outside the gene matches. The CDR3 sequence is CASSGLATDTQYF. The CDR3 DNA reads TGTGCCAGCAGCGGACTAGCGACAGATACGCAGTATTTT. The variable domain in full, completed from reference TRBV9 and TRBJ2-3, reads DSGVTQTPKHLITATGQRVTLRCSPRSGDLSVYWYQQSLDQGLQFLIQYYNGEERAKGNILERFSAQQFPDLHSELNLSSLELGDSALYFCASSGLATDTQYFGPGTRLTVL.